The sequence of this T cell receptor (beta chain) was determined in a study of OX40 agonist ivuxolimab in advanced cancers. About the study: Ivuxolimab, an agonist antibody against OX40 (CD134), was given to patients.

General study results and limits: Among patients with partial responses at 0.1-3.0 mg/kg, clonal expansion was among the lowest. No antigen was identified for the clonally expanded peripheral T cells. Certain nonresponding patients likewise had low normalized T-cell clonal expansion.

Here immunoSEQ multiplex PCR was the method, and the copy in TCRdb shows in-frame clones only, minus some. Of about 53,000 clones in the sample, 80% to 90% were seen once. The germline CDR1 and CDR2 sequences are MDHEN and SYDVKM. This CDR3 spans 14 amino acids. Trimming removed 3 bases from V and 5 bases from J; junction bases left unmatched: 5. Remarks on this clone: The antigen is undetermined.

The chain has TRBV28 and TRBJ2-5, with TRBD1 matching 8 bases. Sequences were derived from CD4+ or CD8+ T cells sorted from blood, sampled in a trial of the OX40 agonist ivuxolimab. The origin of this receptor is an adult with an advanced solid tumor such as melanoma, head and neck, liver or kidney cancer. The DNA of the CDR3 is TGTGCCAGCAGTTTGAACAGGGGGATGGAGACCCAGTACTTC. Its translation: CASSLNRGMETQYF.